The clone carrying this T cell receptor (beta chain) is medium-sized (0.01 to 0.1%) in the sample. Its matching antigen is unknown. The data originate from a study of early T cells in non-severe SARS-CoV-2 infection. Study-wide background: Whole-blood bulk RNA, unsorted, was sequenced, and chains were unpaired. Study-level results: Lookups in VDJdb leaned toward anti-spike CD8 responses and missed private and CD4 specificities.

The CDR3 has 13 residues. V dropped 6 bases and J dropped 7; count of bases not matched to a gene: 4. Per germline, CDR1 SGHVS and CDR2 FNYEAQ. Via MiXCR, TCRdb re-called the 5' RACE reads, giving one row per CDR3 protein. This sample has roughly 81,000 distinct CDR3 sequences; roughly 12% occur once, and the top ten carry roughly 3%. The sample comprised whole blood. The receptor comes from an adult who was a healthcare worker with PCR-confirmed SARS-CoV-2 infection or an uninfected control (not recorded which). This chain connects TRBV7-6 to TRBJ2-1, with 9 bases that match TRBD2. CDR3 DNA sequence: TGTGCCAGCAGAGCGGGGGGTGGAAATGAGCAGTTCTTC. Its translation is CASRAGGGNEQFF.